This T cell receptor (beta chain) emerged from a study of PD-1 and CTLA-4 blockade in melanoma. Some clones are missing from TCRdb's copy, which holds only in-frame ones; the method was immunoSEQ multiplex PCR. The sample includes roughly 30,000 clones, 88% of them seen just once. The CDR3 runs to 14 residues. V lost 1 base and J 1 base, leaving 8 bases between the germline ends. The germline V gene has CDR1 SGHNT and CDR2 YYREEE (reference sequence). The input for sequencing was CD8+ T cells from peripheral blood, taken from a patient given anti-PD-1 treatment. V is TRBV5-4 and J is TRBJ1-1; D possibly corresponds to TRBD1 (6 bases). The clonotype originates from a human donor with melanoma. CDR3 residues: CASSLRGQNTEAFF. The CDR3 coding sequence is TGTGCCAGCAGCTTGCGGGGGCAGAACACTGAAGCTTTCTTT.